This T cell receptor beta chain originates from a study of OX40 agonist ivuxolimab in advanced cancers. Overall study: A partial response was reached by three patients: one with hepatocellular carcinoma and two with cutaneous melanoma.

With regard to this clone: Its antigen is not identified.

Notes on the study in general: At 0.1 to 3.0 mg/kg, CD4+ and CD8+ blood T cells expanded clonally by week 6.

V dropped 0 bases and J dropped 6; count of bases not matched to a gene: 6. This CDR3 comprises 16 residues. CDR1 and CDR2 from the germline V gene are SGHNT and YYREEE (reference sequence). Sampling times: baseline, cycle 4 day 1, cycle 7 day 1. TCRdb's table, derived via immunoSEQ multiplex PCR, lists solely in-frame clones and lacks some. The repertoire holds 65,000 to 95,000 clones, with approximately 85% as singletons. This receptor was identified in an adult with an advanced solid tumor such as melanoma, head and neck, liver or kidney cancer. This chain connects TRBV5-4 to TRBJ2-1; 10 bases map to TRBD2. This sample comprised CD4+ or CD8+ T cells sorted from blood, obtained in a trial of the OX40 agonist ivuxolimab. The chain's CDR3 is CASSLAKRGGLNEQFF. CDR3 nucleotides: TGTGCCAGCAGCTTGGCCAAGCGGGGGGGCCTCAATGAGCAGTTCTTC.